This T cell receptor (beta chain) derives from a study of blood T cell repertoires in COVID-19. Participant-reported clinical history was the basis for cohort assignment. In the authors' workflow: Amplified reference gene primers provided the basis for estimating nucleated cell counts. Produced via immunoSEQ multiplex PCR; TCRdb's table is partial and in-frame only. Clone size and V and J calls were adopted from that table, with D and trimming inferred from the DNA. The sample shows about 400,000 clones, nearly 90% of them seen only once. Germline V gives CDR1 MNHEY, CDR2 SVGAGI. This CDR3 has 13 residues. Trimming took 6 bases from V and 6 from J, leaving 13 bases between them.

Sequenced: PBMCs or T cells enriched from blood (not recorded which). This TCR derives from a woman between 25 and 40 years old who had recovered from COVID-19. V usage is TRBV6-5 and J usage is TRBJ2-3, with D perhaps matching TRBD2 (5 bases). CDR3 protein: CASRGSTVDTQYF. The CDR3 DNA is TGTGCCAGCAGGGGGAGCACGGTGGATACGCAGTATTTT.